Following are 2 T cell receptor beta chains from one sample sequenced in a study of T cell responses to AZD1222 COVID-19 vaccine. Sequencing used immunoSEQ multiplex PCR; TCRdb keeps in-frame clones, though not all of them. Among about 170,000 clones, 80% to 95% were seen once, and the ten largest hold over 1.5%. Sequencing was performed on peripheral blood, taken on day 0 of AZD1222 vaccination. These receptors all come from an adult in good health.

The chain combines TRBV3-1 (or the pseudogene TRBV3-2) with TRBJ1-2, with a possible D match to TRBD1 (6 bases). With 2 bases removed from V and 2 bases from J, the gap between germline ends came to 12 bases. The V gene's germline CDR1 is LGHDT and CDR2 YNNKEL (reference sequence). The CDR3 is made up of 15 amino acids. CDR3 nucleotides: TGTGCCAGCAGCCAAATTTCCAGGGGAAACTATGGCTACACCTTC. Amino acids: CASSQISRGNYGYTF.

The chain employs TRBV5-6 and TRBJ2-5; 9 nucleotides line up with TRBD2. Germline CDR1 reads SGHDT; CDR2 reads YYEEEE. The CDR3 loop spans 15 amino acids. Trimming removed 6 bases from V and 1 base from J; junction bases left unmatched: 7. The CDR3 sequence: CASTLSGGPQETQYF. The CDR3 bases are TGTGCCAGCACCCTTAGCGGGGGACCCCAAGAGACCCAGTACTTC.